The 24 T cell receptor beta chains in this list originate from one sample, sequenced in a study of early T cells in non-severe SARS-CoV-2 infection (dated by TCRdb to the early 2020s). Receptor libraries were prepared by 5' RACE. The sequencer was a NextSeq 500. The public reads were reanalyzed by TCRdb: fastp trimming at Q25, MiXCR alignment, in-frame beta chains only. Rows matching on CDR3 protein sequence are summarized as one entry with the most common DNA and genes. This sample lists 83,000 or so distinct CDR3 sequences; about 10% were detected once. Over 7.5% of the sample goes to the ten largest clones. Sequencing was performed on whole blood, taken at baseline. The source is an adult who was a healthcare worker with PCR-confirmed SARS-CoV-2 infection or an uninfected control (not recorded which).

This clonotype was detected a few times. The chain is built from TRBV30 and TRBJ1-1; D is perhaps TRBD1 (5 bases). The CDR3 is 13 residues long. The V and J ends lost 3 bases and 1 base respectively, with 9 bases between them. Germline values: CDR1 GTSNPN, CDR2 SVGIG (reference sequence). CDR3 in DNA: TGTGCCTGGAGGATAGACAGGAACACTGAAGCTTTCTTT. Its translation is CAWRIDRNTEAFF.

This clonotype was seen repeatedly, ten times or more. The CDR3 here is CASSARGQAYQPQHF. The CDR3 coding sequence is TGTGCCAGCAGTGCACGCGGGCAGGCGTACCAGCCCCAGCATTTT. The chain recombines TRBV2 with TRBJ1-5, with no clear D. The V and J ends lost 4 bases and 7 bases respectively, with 17 bases between them. Per the germline V gene, CDR1 is SNHLY and CDR2 is FYNNEI. The CDR3 spans 15 residues.

The chain recombines TRBV7-3 with TRBJ2-7, with a possible D match to TRBD2 (5 bases). This CDR3 comprises 13 residues. Looked up from germline, CDR1 is SGHTA and CDR2 is FQGTGA. Trimming left V 4 bases short and J 8 bases short, with 15 bases between. CDR3 sequence reads: CASSSVGNGKQYF. The CDR3 nucleotides read TGTGCCAGCAGCTCGGTTGGGAACGGGAAGCAGTACTTC.

This clonotype was seen more than once but under ten times. One junction end does not reproduce the germline sequence, and a read error may be involved. V is TRBV27 and J is TRBJ2-7; D might be TRBD1 (6 bases). Germline assignment: CDR1 MNHEY and CDR2 SMNVEV (reference sequence). The CDR3 extends over 15 amino acids. Written as DNA, the CDR3 is TGTGCCAGCAGTGTATCACAGGGACCCGGCTACGAGCAGTACTTC. Protein product: CASSVSQGPGYEQYF.

The sample holds a few counts of this clonotype. This chain connects TRBV4-2 to TRBJ2-3, with 8 bases matching TRBD2. CDR1 is LGHNA and CDR2 is YNFKEQ in the germline V gene. This CDR3 has 18 amino acids. Trimming at V came to 0 bases and at J to 4 bases, leaving 12 bases not matched to a gene. CDR3 DNA: TGTGCCAGCAGCCAAGAAATGCAAGGAGCGGGAGCTGCAGATACGCAGTATTTT. This gives the protein CASSQEMQGAGAADTQYF.

This chain connects TRBV20-1 to TRBJ2-2; TRBD2 might be the D (6 bases). From germline, CDR1 is DFQATT and CDR2 SNEGSKA (reference sequence). The ends were cut back, 6 bases at V and 7 bases at J, with 21 bases in the middle. CDR3 size: 15 residues. The CDR3 loop is CSAPAGGSGIGELFF. CDR3 coding DNA: TGCAGTGCCCCGGCAGGTGGTAGCGGAATCGGGGAGCTGTTTTTT.

This clonotype was detected many times. This chain joins TRBV18 and TRBJ2-1; D remains unclear. The CDR3 is 13 residues long. The V gene's germline CDR1 is KGHSH and CDR2 LQKENI. Trimming took off 4 bases at V and 2 bases at J, with 6 bases between the two ends. The chain's CDR3 is CASSLFPYNEQFF. In DNA, the CDR3 is TGTGCCAGCTCACTATTCCCCTACAATGAGCAGTTCTTC.

V usage is TRBV4-1 and J usage is TRBJ1-6; TRBD1 is a possible D gene (5 bases). The CDR3 runs to 15 residues. The germline V and J ends were trimmed by 5 bases and 13 bases, with 21 bases remaining between them. In germline, CDR1 is MGHRA, CDR2 YSYEKL. The CDR3: CASSVREGPGSPLHF. The CDR3, as DNA: TGCGCCAGCAGCGTACGGGAGGGACCAGGCTCTCCCCTCCACTTT.

This clonotype was counted many times. The chain combines TRBV4-1 with TRBJ2-1; D possibly corresponds to TRBD2 (5 bases). The V gene lost 7 bases and the J gene lost 7 bases, with 17 bases spanning the gap. CDR3 size: 14 residues. Germline V gives CDR1 MGHRA, CDR2 YSYEKL. The CDR3 region has the DNA TGCGCCAGCATGAAAGTGGGAGCAAGGAATGAGCAGTTCTTC. Translation gives CASMKVGARNEQFF.

V and J are TRBV19 and TRBJ2-1, with a possible D match to TRBD2 (6 bases). This CDR3 region has 16 residues. From germline, CDR1 is LNHDA and CDR2 SQIVND (reference sequence). Trimming pared 9 bases from V and 2 bases from J, leaving 20 bases between. The CDR3 here is CASTLGGVRAYNEQFF. The CDR3 DNA reads TGTGCCAGCACTCTTGGAGGGGTACGAGCCTACAATGAGCAGTTCTTC.

The rearrangement joins TRBV6-2 or TRBV6-3 to TRBJ2-1, with D unclear. Trimming cost V 6 bases and J 8 bases, with 8 bases left between them. The CDR3 covers 11 residues. The V gene's germline CDR1 is MNHEY and CDR2 SVGEGT. This CDR3 reads CASSPSYEQFF. The CDR3 DNA reads TGTGCCAGCAGCCCGTCTTATGAGCAGTTCTTC.

This clonotype was counted ten times or more. The chain combines TRBV5-1 with TRBJ1-2; D uncertain. From germline, CDR1 is SGHRS and CDR2 YFSETQ. Trimming took 4 bases from V and 4 from J, leaving 8 bases between them. The length of the CDR3 is 12 residues. The CDR3 protein is CASSTESYGYTF. The CDR3 nucleotides read TGCGCCAGCAGCACCGAGAGCTATGGCTACACCTTC.

The rearrangement links TRBV5-6 to TRBJ2-7; 12 positions match TRBD1. The ends lost 3 bases at V and 8 bases at J; junction bases unmatched: 6. CDR3 length: 14 amino acids. CDR1 and CDR2 (germline): SGHDT, YYEEEE. In DNA form, the CDR3 reads TGTGCCAGCAGCTCCGGGACAGGGGGCGCAAAGCAGTACTTC. Amino acids: CASSSGTGGAKQYF.

The sample holds a few counts of this clonotype. This chain joins TRBV28 and TRBJ2-3; 11 bases fit TRBD2. The V gene end was trimmed by 5 bases and the J gene end by 4 bases; junction bases not matched to a gene: 8. This CDR3 comprises 16 residues. CDR1 is MDHEN and CDR2 is SYDVKM in the germline V gene. CDR3 nucleotide sequence: TGTGCCAGCAGTACCCGGAGTAGCGGGAGGGCAGATACGCAGTATTTT. This translates into CASSTRSSGRADTQYF.

A few counts support this clonotype. The chain carries TRBV28 and TRBJ1-5; D uncertain. CDR1 MDHEN and CDR2 SYDVKM come from the germline V gene. Trimming stripped 3 bases from V and 4 bases from J, with 19 bases between. The CDR3 extends over 17 amino acids. This CDR3 is CASSFRASGRANQPQHF. In nucleotides, the CDR3 is TGTGCCAGCAGTTTCCGAGCTTCTGGACGGGCGAATCAGCCCCAGCATTTT.

This clonotype has ten or more counts. V is TRBV28 and J is TRBJ2-2; tentative D call: TRBD2 (5 bases). Germline V lookup: CDR1 MDHEN, CDR2 SYDVKM. CDR3 length: 13 amino acids. V gave up 7 bases and J gave up 4 bases, with 10 bases separating them. The CDR3 DNA reads as TGTGCCAGCAAGGACTTCGCCACCGGGGAGCTGTTTTTT. Protein sequence: CASKDFATGELFF. The complete variable domain, with remaining parts taken from reference TRBV28 and TRBJ2-2, reads DVKVTQSSRYLVKRTGEKVFLECVQDMDHENMFWYRQDPGLGLRLIYFSYDVKMKEKGDIPEGYSVSREKKERFSLILESASTNQTSMYLCASKDFATGELFFGEGSRLTVL.

This clonotype was detected a few times. V is TRBV6-2 or TRBV6-3 and J is TRBJ1-1; 7 positions match TRBD1. The CDR3 covers 14 residues. V trimming: 6 bases; J trimming: 0 bases; junction bases outside the gene matches: 4. Germline CDR1 MNHEY, CDR2 SVGEGT. The CDR3 loop is CASRVGTVNTEAFF. CDR3 sequence (DNA): TGTGCCAGCAGGGTCGGGACAGTGAACACTGAAGCTTTCTTT.

The chain is built from TRBV6-1 and TRBJ2-1; 14 nucleotides agree with TRBD2. V lost 8 bases to trimming and J lost 7 bases; unmatched junction nucleotides: 7. This CDR3 contains 15 residues. Germline V gene lookup returns CDR1 MNHNS and CDR2 SASEGT. CDR3 DNA: TGTGCCAGCGCCACCGGGACTAGCGGGAGTAATGAGCAGTTCTTC. Translated: CASATGTSGSNEQFF.

The V and J genes are TRBV9 and TRBJ2-3; D not resolved. V was clipped by 4 bases and J by 3 bases, with 9 bases between them. CDR1 and CDR2 (germline): SGDLS, YYNGEE. The CDR3 totals 13 residues. The chain's CDR3 is CASSSQSTDTQYF. CDR3 sequence (DNA): TGTGCCAGCAGCTCTCAATCAACAGATACGCAGTATTTT.

The chain couples TRBV20-1 to TRBJ2-3; D may be TRBD1 or TRBD2 (5 bases each). This CDR3 has 15 amino acids. The V gene lost 1 base and the J gene lost 2 bases, with 13 bases spanning the gap. Germline assignment: CDR1 DFQATT and CDR2 SNEGSKA (reference sequence). CDR3 amino acids: CSARVGTPTTDTQYF. As DNA, the CDR3 is TGCAGTGCTAGAGTTGGGACCCCGACCACAGATACGCAGTATTTT.

This clonotype occurred a few times. The genes are TRBV7-9 and TRBJ2-1, with TRBD2 as a possible D gene (6 bases). The CDR3 has 14 residues. Germline V gives CDR1 SEHNR, CDR2 FQNEAQ (reference sequence). V was trimmed by 2 bases and J by 4 bases, leaving 9 bases between them. The CDR3 loop reads CASSLSGTYNEQFF. In DNA, the CDR3 is TGTGCCAGCAGCTTATCCGGGACTTACAATGAGCAGTTCTTC.

The V gene is TRBV5-1, the J gene TRBJ2-2; D uncertain. The V and J ends lost 6 bases and 2 bases respectively, with 14 bases between them. The V gene's germline CDR1 is SGHRS and CDR2 YFSETQ. This CDR3 has 15 residues. DNA for the CDR3: TGCGCCAGCACCGGGCAGGCCATCAACACCGGGGAGCTGTTTTTT. Amino acid sequence: CASTGQAINTGELFF.

The rearrangement joins TRBV10-3 to TRBJ2-4; 7 nucleotides line up with TRBD1. The CDR3 consists of 14 residues. After removal of 4 bases from V and 8 bases from J, the junction contained 8 bases not matched to a gene. Germline assignment: CDR1 ENHRY and CDR2 SYGVKD. The CDR3 spells CAISAGTQGDIQYF. For the CDR3, the DNA is TGTGCCATCAGTGCAGGGACCCAGGGGGACATTCAGTACTTC.

In its sample, this clonotype was seen a few times. V and J are TRBV11-1 and TRBJ2-7; 9 bases are a match to TRBD2. V lost 3 bases to trimming and J lost 4 bases; unmatched junction nucleotides: 16. This CDR3 region has 18 residues. CDR1 and CDR2 (germline): SGHAT, FQDESV (reference sequence). Here the CDR3 DNA reads TGTGCCAGCAGCTTCGGCCAACATAGCGGGAGCGTTGGTTACGAGCAGTACTTC. It encodes CASSFGQHSGSVGYEQYF.